This paragraph covers one T cell receptor (beta chain) sequence. Its target is unknown. These data are taken from a study of memory CD4+ T cells and cytomegalovirus serostatus. Whole-study findings and limits: About 40% of the roughly 160 known CMV-associated TCRbeta sequences appeared in CD4+ memory.

Single viable CD3+CD4+CD8-CD45RO+ cells were sorted as the memory CD4+ T cells. In the authors' workflow: Out-of-frame sequences were removed, leaving around 2,000,000 distinct TCRbeta sequences. Assay: immunoSEQ multiplex PCR; the TCRdb copy retains only in-frame clones and omits some. The DNA gave D and trimming, while V, J and clone size come from that table. The data show around 84,000 clones, with over 80% seen just once and roughly 0.79% held by the top ten. Trimming shortened V by 4 bases and J by 5 bases, and 9 bases separated the two germline ends. CDR1 and CDR2 (germline): SGHTA, FQGTGA. This CDR3 has 13 amino acids.

This chain uses TRBV7-3 with TRBJ2-1, with D possibly being TRBD2 (5 bases). This TCR came from an adult in good health and CMV-seronegative. The sample was memory CD4+ T cells from blood. CDR3 residues: CASSYGIDNEQFF. The CDR3 region has the DNA TGTGCCAGCAGCTACGGGATCGACAATGAGCAGTTCTTC.